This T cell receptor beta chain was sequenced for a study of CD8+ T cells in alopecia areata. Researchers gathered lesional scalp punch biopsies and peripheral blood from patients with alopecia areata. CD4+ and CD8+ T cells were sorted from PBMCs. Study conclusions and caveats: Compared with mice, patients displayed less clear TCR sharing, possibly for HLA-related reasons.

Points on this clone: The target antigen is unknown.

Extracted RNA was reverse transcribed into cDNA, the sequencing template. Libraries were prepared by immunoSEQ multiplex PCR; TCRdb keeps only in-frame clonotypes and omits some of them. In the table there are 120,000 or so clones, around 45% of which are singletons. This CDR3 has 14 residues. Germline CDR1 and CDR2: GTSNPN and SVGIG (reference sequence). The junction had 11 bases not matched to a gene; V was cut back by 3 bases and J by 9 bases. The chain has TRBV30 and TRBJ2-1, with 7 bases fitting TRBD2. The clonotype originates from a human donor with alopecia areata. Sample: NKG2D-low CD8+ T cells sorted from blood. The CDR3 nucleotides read TGTGCCTGGAGCAGAGGCGGGAGAGTCGTTGAGCAGTTCTTC. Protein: CAWSRGGRVVEQFF.